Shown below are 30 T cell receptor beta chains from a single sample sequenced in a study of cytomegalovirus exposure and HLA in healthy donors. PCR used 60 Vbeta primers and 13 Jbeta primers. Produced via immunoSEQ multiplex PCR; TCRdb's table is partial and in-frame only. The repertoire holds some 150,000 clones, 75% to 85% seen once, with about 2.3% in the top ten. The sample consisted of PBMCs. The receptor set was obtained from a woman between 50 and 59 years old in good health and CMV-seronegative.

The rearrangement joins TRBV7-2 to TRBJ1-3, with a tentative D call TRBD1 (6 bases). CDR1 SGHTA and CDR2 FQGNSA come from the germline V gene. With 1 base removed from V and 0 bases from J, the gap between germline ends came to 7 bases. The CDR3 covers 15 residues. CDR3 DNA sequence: TGTGCCAGCAGCTTAGACAGGGTCTCTGGAAACACCATATATTTT. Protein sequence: CASSLDRVSGNTIYF. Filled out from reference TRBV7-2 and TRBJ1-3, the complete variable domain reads GAGVSQSPSNKVTEKGKDVELRCDPISGHTALYWYRQSLGQGLEFLIYFQGNSAPDKSGLPSDRFSAERTGGSVSTLTIQRTQQEDSAVYLCASSLDRVSGNTIYFGEGSWLTVV.

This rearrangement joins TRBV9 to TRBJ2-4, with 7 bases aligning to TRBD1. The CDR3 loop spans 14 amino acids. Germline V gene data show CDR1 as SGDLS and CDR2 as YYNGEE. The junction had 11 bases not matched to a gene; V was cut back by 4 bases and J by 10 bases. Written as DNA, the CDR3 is TGTGCCAGCAGCCCGAGACAGGGCCCATCTATTCAGTACTTC. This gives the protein CASSPRQGPSIQYF.

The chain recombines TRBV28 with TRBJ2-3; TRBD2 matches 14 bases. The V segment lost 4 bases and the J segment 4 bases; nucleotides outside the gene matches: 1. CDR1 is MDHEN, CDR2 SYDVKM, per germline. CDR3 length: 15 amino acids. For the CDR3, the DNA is TGTGCCAGCAGTTGGACTAGCGGGAGGTCAGATACGCAGTATTTT. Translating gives CASSWTSGRSDTQYF. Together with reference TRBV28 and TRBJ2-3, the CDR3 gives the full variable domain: DVKVTQSSRYLVKRTGEKVFLECVQDMDHENMFWYRQDPGLGLRLIYFSYDVKMKEKGDIPEGYSVSREKKERFSLILESASTNQTSMYLCASSWTSGRSDTQYFGPGTRLTVL.

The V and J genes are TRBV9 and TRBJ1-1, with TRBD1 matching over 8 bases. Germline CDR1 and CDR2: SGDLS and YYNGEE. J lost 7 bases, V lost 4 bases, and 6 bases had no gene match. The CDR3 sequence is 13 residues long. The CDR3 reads CASSPGTGDEAFF. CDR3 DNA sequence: TGTGCCAGCAGCCCCGGGACAGGTGATGAAGCTTTCTTT.

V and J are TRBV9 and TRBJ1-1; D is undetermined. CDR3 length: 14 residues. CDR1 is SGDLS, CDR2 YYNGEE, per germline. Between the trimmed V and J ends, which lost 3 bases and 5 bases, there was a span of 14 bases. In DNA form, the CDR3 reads TGTGCCAGCAGCGCCTCCGAGGGTAGGACTGAAGCTTTCTTT. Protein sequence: CASSASEGRTEAFF.

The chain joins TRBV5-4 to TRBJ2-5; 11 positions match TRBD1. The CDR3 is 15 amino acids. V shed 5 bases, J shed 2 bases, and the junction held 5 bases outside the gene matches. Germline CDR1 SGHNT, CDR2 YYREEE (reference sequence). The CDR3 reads CASSSGQGGQETQYF. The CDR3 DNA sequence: TGTGCCAGCAGTTCGGGACAGGGGGGACAAGAGACCCAGTACTTC.

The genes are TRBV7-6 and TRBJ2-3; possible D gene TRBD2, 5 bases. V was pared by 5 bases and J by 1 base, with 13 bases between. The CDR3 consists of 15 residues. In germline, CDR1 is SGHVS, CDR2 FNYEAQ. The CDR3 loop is CASSPRNSGTDTQYF. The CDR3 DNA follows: TGTGCCAGCAGCCCCCGTAATAGCGGCACAGATACGCAGTATTTT.

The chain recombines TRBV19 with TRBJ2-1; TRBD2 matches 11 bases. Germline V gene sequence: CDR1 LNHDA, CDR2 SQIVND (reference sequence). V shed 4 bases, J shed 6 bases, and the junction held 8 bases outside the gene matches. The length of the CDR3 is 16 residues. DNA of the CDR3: TGTGCCAGTAGTAGCCGAAGACTAGCGGGGAGCAATGAGCAGTTCTTC. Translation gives CASSSRRLAGSNEQFF.

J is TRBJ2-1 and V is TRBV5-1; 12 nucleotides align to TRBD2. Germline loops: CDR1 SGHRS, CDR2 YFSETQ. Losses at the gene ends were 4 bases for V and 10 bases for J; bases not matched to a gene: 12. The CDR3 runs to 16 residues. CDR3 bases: TGCGCCAGCAGCGGTAGACTAGCGGGGGCTGGCCGGGAGCAGTTCTTC. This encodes CASSGRLAGAGREQFF.

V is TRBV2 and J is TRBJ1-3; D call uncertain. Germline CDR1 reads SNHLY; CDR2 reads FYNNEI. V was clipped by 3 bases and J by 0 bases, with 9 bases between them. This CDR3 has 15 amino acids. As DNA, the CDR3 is TGTGCCAGCAGTGAGAGATGGAGCTCTGGAAACACCATATATTTT. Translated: CASSERWSSGNTIYF.

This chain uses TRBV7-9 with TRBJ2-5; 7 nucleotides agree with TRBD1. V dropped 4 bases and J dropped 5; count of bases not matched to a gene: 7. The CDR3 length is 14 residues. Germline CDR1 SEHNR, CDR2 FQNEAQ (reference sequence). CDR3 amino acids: CASSYLTGVETQYF. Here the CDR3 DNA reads TGTGCCAGCAGCTATCTTACAGGGGTGGAGACCCAGTACTTC.

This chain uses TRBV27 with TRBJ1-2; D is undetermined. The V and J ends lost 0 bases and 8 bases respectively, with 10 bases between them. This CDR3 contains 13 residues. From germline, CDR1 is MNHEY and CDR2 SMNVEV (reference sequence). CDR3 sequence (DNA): TGTGCCAGCAGTTTATCGGGTACTATGGGCTACACCTTC. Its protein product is CASSLSGTMGYTF.

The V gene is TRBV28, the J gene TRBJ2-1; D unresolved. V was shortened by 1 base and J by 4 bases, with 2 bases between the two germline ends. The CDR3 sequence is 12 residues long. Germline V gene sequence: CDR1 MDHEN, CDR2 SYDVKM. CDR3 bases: TGTGCCAGCAGTTTATCGTACAATGAGCAGTTCTTC. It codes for CASSLSYNEQFF.

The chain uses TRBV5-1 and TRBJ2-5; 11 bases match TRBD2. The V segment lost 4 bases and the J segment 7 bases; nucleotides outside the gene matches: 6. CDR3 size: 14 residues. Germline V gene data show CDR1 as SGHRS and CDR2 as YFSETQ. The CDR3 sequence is CASSGTSGPTTQYF. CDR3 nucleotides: TGCGCCAGCAGCGGGACTAGCGGCCCCACGACCCAGTACTTC.

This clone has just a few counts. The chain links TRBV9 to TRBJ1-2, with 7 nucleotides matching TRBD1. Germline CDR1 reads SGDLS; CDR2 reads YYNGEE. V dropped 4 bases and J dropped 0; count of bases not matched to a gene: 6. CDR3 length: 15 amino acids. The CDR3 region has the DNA TGTGCCAGCAGCCCCCGGGACAGTCCTAACTATGGCTACACCTTC. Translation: CASSPRDSPNYGYTF. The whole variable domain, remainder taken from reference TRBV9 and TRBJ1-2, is DSGVTQTPKHLITATGQRVTLRCSPRSGDLSVYWYQQSLDQGLQFLIQYYNGEERAKGNILERFSAQQFPDLHSELNLSSLELGDSALYFCASSPRDSPNYGYTFGSGTRLTVV.

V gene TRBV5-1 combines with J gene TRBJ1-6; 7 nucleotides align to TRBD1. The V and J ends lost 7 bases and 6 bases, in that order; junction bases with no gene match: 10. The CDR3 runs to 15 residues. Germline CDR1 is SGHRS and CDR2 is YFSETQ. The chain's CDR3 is CASGSGQESNSPLHF. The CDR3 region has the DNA TGCGCCAGCGGATCTGGACAGGAGAGTAATTCACCCCTCCACTTT.

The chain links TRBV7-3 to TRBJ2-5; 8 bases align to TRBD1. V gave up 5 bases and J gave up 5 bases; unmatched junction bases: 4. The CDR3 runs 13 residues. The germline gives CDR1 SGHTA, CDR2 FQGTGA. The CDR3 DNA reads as TGTGCCAGCAGCATTGACAGGGGTGAGACCCAGTACTTC. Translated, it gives CASSIDRGETQYF.

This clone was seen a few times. The chain's CDR3 is CASSLIRQPQHF. Here the CDR3 DNA reads TGTGCCAGCAGCTTAATCAGGCAGCCCCAGCATTTT. The rearrangement joins TRBV7-8 to TRBJ1-5, with D unclear. This CDR3 is 12 amino acids long. Germline CDR1 SGHVS, CDR2 FQNEAQ. V was pared by 2 bases and J by 7 bases, with 6 bases between.

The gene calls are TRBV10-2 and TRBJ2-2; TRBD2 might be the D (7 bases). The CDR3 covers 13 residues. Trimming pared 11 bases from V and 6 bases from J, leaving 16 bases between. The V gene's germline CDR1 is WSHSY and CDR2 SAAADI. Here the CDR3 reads CAGSGGAAGELFF. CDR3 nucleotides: TGCGCCGGTTCGGGGGGCGCCGCCGGGGAGCTGTTTTTT.

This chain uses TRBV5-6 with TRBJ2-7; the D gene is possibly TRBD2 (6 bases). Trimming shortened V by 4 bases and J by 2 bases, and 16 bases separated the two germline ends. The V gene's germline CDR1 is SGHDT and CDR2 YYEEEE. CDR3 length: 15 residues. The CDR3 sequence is CASSQRLAGPYEQYF. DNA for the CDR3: TGTGCCAGCAGCCAACGGCTGGCGGGACCCTACGAGCAGTACTTC.

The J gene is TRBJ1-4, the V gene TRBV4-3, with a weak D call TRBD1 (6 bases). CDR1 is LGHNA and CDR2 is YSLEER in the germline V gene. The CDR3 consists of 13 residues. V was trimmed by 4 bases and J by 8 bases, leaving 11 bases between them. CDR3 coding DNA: TGCGCCAGCAGCCGAAGACAGGCGGAAAAACTGTTTTTT. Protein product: CASSRRQAEKLFF.

The CDR3 bases are TGTGCCAGCCAGATGGGGGCTCAGAGCACTGAAGCTTTCTTT. Its protein is CASQMGAQSTEAFF. The chain combines TRBV6-1 with TRBJ1-1; TRBD1 is a possible D gene (6 bases). Trimming took 8 bases from V and 4 from J, leaving 17 bases between them. CDR1 and CDR2 from the germline V gene are MNHNS and SASEGT. This CDR3 spans 14 amino acids.

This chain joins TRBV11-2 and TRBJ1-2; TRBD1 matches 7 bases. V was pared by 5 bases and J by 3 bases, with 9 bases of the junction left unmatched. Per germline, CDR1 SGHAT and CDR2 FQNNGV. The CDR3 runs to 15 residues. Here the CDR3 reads CASSPDRVRDYGYTF. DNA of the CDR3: TGTGCCAGCAGCCCCGACAGGGTCAGGGACTATGGCTACACCTTC.

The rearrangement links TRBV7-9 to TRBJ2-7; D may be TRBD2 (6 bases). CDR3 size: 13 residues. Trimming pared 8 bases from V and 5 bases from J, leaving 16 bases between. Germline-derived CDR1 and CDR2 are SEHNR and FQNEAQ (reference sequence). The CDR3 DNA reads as TGTGCCAGCCGTAGCGGTCTATGGGACGAGCAGTACTTC. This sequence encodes CASRSGLWDEQYF.

CDR3 sequence reads: CASSKMGQGAERDTQYF. The CDR3 region has the DNA TGTGCCAGCAGTAAAATGGGACAGGGGGCCGAAAGAGATACGCAGTATTTT. The chain couples TRBV27 to TRBJ2-3; 12 nucleotides align to TRBD1. There are 17 residues in the CDR3. The V and J ends lost 5 bases and 5 bases, in that order; junction bases with no gene match: 11. Germline V lookup: CDR1 MNHEY, CDR2 SMNVEV (reference sequence).

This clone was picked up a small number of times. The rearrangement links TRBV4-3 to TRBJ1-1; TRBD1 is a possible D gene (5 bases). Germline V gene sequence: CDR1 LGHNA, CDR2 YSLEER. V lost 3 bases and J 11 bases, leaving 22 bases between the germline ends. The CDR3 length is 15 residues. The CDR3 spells CASSQTLTVSGEAFF. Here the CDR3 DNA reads TGCGCCAGCAGCCAGACCTTGACAGTTTCGGGTGAGGCTTTCTTT.

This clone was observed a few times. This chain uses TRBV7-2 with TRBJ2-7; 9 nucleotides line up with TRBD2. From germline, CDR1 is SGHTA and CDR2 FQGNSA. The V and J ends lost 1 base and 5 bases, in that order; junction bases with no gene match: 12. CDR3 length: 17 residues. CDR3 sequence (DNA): TGTGCCAGCAGCTTAGTCCCTCCGGGACTAGCCTCTGACGAGCAGTACTTC. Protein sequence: CASSLVPPGLASDEQYF.

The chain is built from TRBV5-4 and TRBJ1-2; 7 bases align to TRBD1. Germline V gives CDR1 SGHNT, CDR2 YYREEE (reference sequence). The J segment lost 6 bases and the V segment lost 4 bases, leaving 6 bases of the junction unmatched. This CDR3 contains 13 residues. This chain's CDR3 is CASSTGTENGYTF. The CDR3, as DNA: TGTGCCAGCAGCACCGGGACAGAGAATGGCTACACCTTC.

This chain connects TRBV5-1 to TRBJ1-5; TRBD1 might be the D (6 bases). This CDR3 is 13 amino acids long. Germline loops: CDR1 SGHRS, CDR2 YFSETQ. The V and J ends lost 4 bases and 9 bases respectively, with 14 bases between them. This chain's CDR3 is CASSLGGDLPQHF. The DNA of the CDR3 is TGCGCCAGCAGCCTAGGGGGGGACTTGCCCCAGCATTTT. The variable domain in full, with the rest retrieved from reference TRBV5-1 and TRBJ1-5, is KAGVTQTPRYLIKTRGQQVTLSCSPISGHRSVSWYQQTPGQGLQFLFEYFSETQRNKGNFPGRFSGRQFSNSRSEMNVSTLELGDSALYLCASSLGGDLPQHFGDGTRLSIL.

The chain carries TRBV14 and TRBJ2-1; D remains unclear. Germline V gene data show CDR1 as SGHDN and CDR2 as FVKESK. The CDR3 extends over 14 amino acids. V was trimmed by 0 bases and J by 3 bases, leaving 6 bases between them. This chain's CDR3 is CASSQDNSYNEQFF. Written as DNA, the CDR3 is TGTGCCAGCAGCCAAGACAACAGCTACAATGAGCAGTTCTTC.